The source of this T cell receptor (beta chain) is a study of blood T cell repertoires in COVID-19. Study information: Whether acute or convalescent, the COVID-19 samples came from the United States, Italy and Spain. T cells, B-cell-depleted T cells, or PBMCs provided the cDNA or gDNA that served as material.

In the study's own analysis: Reference gene primer amplification gave nucleated cell count estimates. Produced via immunoSEQ multiplex PCR; TCRdb's table is partial and in-frame only. D and trimming come from the DNA, and the V and J calls and clone size come from that table. Of more than 250,000 clones in the sample, around nine tenths were seen once. This CDR3 comprises 17 residues. V shed 5 bases and J 1 base; nucleotides not matched to a gene: 10. CDR1 and CDR2 (germline): KGHSH, LQKENI. The chain is built from TRBV18 and TRBJ1-5, with 8 bases fitting TRBD1. Sequenced input: peripheral blood. This TCR derives from a man aged 45-60 years with active or convalescent COVID-19. The CDR3 sequence: CASSKTGALVSNQPQHF. CDR3 coding DNA: TGTGCCAGCTCAAAGACAGGGGCCCTTGTAAGCAATCAGCCCCAGCATTTT.